The 8 T cell receptor beta chains below come from one sample, sequenced in a study of T cell responses to AZD1222 COVID-19 vaccine (dated by TCRdb to about 2021). What this sample's time point label stands for: baseline before first vaccination. Library prep was done by the immunoSEQ multiplex PCR assay. The table comes from immuneACCESS by way of TCRdb, which keeps in-frame sequences with V and J called. Part of the clones is missing from these tables; in studies checked, under half for an unresolved V gene and the rest for unknown reasons. The sample table records 85,000 to 95,000 clones; 90% of these occur just once. The top ten hold over 7.5% of the sample. This specimen was peripheral blood, taken on day 0 of AZD1222 vaccination. These receptors originate from an adult in good health.

The rearrangement joins TRBV7-2 to TRBJ1-2; D is possibly TRBD1 (6 bases). Per the germline V gene, CDR1 is SGHTA and CDR2 is FQGNSA. Trimming left V 3 bases short and J 8 bases short, with 10 bases between. This CDR3 contains 12 residues. The CDR3 bases are TGTGCCAGCAGCTTGGCAGGGGTCGGCTACACCTTC. Amino acid sequence: CASSLAGVGYTF.

Only one count was recorded for this clone. The chain has TRBV24-1 and TRBJ1-2; D is unclear. V lost 3 bases, J lost 5 bases, and 6 bases lay in between. The CDR3 sequence is 12 residues long. Germline V lookup: CDR1 KGHDR, CDR2 SFDVKD. DNA of the CDR3: TGTGCCACCAGTGATCCGGGGTATGGCTACACCTTC. Protein sequence: CATSDPGYGYTF.

The V call is TRBV9, the J call TRBJ2-3; D unclear. Between the trimmed V and J ends, which lost 0 bases and 4 bases, there was a span of 6 bases. Germline CDR1 reads SGDLS; CDR2 reads YYNGEE. The CDR3 has 13 amino acids. As DNA, the CDR3 is TGTGCCAGCAGCGTAGGGCAGGCAGATACGCAGTATTTT. Amino acid sequence: CASSVGQADTQYF.

This CDR3 reads CASSQGATTNSETQYF. For the CDR3, the DNA is TGCGCCAGCAGCCAAGGGGCGACTACAAATTCAGAGACCCAGTACTTC. The chain joins TRBV4-1 to TRBJ2-5; TRBD2 is a possible D gene (5 bases). Germline CDR1 reads MGHRA; CDR2 reads YSYEKL. The CDR3 sequence is 16 residues long. V was trimmed by 1 base and J by 4 bases, leaving 16 bases between them.

This sequence joins TRBV27 and TRBJ1-1, with 7 bases identical to TRBD1. From germline, CDR1 is MNHEY and CDR2 SMNVEV (reference sequence). Unmatched junction bases numbered 8, after V lost 5 bases and J lost 2 bases. CDR3 length: 15 amino acids. The CDR3: CASSKGQTINTEAFF. CDR3 in DNA: TGTGCCAGCAGTAAGGGACAGACAATTAACACTGAAGCTTTCTTT.

This clone was detected a few times. The rearrangement links TRBV13 to TRBJ1-6; 7 bases fit TRBD1. V gave up 3 bases and J gave up 7 bases; unmatched junction bases: 9. The CDR3 contains 16 residues. Germline V gene sequence: CDR1 PRHDT, CDR2 FYEKMQ (reference sequence). The CDR3 spells CASSFGTGTANSPLHF. Written as DNA, the CDR3 is TGTGCCAGCAGCTTTGGGACCGGGACAGCCAATTCACCCCTCCACTTT.

CDR3 loop: CASSQEPISGGTDTQYF. The CDR3 nucleotides are TGCGCCAGCAGCCAAGAACCTATCAGCGGGGGCACAGATACGCAGTATTTT. The genes are TRBV4-3 and TRBJ2-3; 7 bases are a match to TRBD2. This CDR3 comprises 17 residues. The germline gives CDR1 LGHNA, CDR2 YSLEER. The V and J ends lost 0 bases and 1 base, in that order; junction bases with no gene match: 7.

V is TRBV11-2 and J is TRBJ2-5, with D possibly being TRBD2 (6 bases). CDR1 is SGHAT, CDR2 FQNNGV, per germline. Trimming left V 5 bases short and J 3 bases short, with 13 bases between. The CDR3 covers 14 residues. CDR3 protein: CASSLRRLEETQYF. CDR3 coding DNA: TGTGCCAGCAGCCTCCGGCGACTAGAAGAGACCCAGTACTTC.